The rows below give T cell receptor beta chains drawn from one sample of a study of shared clonotypes between healthy human individuals. Data came from immunoSEQ multiplex PCR; TCRdb stores just in-frame clones and leaves some out. The repertoire consists of about 2.2 million clones, with just under 95% occurring once and the leading ten covering about 1.7%. The sequenced sample was naive CD8+ T cells from PBMCs. All receptors come from a man between 18 and 35 years old in good health. Some clones in this sample may be carry-over from other donors' samples. Each CDR3 is given with its conserved first and last residue. D genes are given only for firm matches. Expanded clones get a size class; other rows say once, few or many, or leave the size out.

clone_size,d_call,v_call,j_call,cdr3_aa,cdr3_nt
NA,NA,TRBV25-1,TRBJ1-1,CASSERGMAEAFF,TGTGCCAGCAGTGAACGCGGTATGGCTGAAGCTTTCTTT
NA,NA,TRBV28,TRBJ2-5,CASSFLMGSVSQETQYF,TGTGCCAGCAGTTTCTTGATGGGCAGCGTTAGCCAAGAGACCCAGTACTTC
NA,NA,TRBV6-5,TRBJ1-1,CASSISQRNTEAFF,TGTGCCAGTTCAATATCACAGCGGAACACTGAAGCTTTCTTT
NA,TRBD2,TRBV5-6,TRBJ2-1,CASSPRLWEGSYNEQFF,TGTGCCAGCAGCCCCCGGTTGTGGGAGGGCTCCTACAATGAGCAGTTCTTC
few,NA,TRBV28,TRBJ2-7,CASSVSYEQYF,TGTGCCAGCAGTGTCTCCTACGAGCAGTACTTC
NA,NA,TRBV9,TRBJ2-1,CASSEVSGDEQFF,TGTGCCAGCAGCGAGGTTTCGGGGGATGAGCAGTTCTTC
NA,TRBD1,TRBV5-5,TRBJ2-7,CASSLEGQGGNEQYF,TGTGCCAGCAGCTTGGAGGGACAGGGGGGCAACGAGCAGTACTTC
few,NA,TRBV27,TRBJ2-7,CASSRDRLYYEQYF,TGTGCCAGCAGTCGCGACAGGTTATACTACGAGCAGTACTTC
NA,NA,TRBV6-4,TRBJ2-1,CASSGSKGSRGYEQFF,TGTGCCAGCAGTGGTTCTAAAGGGTCCCGGGGTTATGAGCAGTTCTTC
NA,NA,TRBV11-2,TRBJ2-1,CASSSWRGAYNEQFF,TGTGCCAGCAGTTCCTGGAGGGGGGCCTACAATGAGCAGTTCTTC
NA,NA,TRBV4-1,TRBJ1-1,CASGHGTNTEAFF,TGCGCCAGCGGTCACGGGACGAACACTGAAGCTTTCTTT
NA,NA,TRBV27,TRBJ1-5,CASSLLPGEWGNQPQHF,TGTGCCAGCAGTTTACTGCCCGGGGAATGGGGCAATCAGCCCCAGCATTTT
NA,NA,TRBV4-3,TRBJ2-7,CASSPFGRYEQYF,TGCGCCAGCAGCCCCTTTGGTCGATACGAGCAGTACTTC
NA,NA,TRBV5-1,TRBJ2-1,CASRTDDNEQFF,TGCGCCAGCAGGACGGATGACAATGAGCAGTTCTTC
once,TRBD2,TRBV28,TRBJ2-1,CASSWTSGIENEQFF,TGTGCCAGCAGTTGGACTAGCGGGATAGAGAATGAGCAGTTCTTC
NA,NA,TRBV28,TRBJ1-2,CASTGKMVRDYGYTF,TGTGCCAGCACCGGAAAAATGGTGCGGGACTATGGCTACACCTTC
NA,NA,TRBV10-3,TRBJ2-3,CAISEVATDTQYF,TGTGCCATCAGTGAGGTGGCCACAGATACGCAGTATTTT
NA,NA,TRBV7-9,TRBJ2-2,CASSHLSVRPGELFF,TGTGCCAGCAGCCACCTAAGTGTCAGGCCCGGGGAGCTGTTTTTT
NA,NA,TRBV2,TRBJ2-7,CASSGDGGTLPYEQYF,TGTGCCAGCAGTGGGGATGGCGGGACCTTACCCTACGAGCAGTACTTC
NA,TRBD1,TRBV29-1,TRBJ1-2,CSVVGQGLFYGYTF,TGCAGCGTTGTTGGACAGGGACTTTTCTATGGCTACACCTTC
NA,TRBD2,TRBV18,TRBJ2-3,CASSPPGLAGTQDTQYF,TGTGCCAGCTCACCACCGGGGCTAGCGGGGACGCAAGATACGCAGTATTTT
NA,NA,TRBV10-3,TRBJ2-1,CAILTDNEQFF,TGTGCCATACTCACGGACAATGAGCAGTTCTTC
NA,NA,TRBV7-3,TRBJ2-2,CASSLTTSAELFF,TGTGCCAGCAGCTTAACGACGTCCGCGGAGCTGTTTTTT
NA,TRBD1,TRBV19,TRBJ1-2,CASSIDPTGYYGYTF,TGTGCCAGTAGTATAGATCCGACAGGGTACTATGGCTACACCTTC
NA,NA,TRBV6-6,TRBJ1-3,CASSYGNTIYF,TGTGCCAGCAGTTACGGGAACACCATATATTTT
NA,NA,TRBV6-4,TRBJ2-6,CASSDSIGFGANVLTF,TGTGCCAGCAGTGACTCGATAGGGTTTGGGGCCAACGTCCTGACTTTC
NA,TRBD1,TRBV15,TRBJ1-5,CATSSITGQGAGQPQHF,TGTGCCACCAGCAGTATTACGGGTCAGGGGGCAGGTCAGCCCCAGCATTTT
NA,TRBD2,TRBV9,TRBJ2-5,CASSVGGGRETQYF,TGTGCCAGCAGCGTAGGCGGGGGAAGGGAGACCCAGTACTTC
NA,TRBD2,TRBV4-1,TRBJ2-3,CASSLRLAGRGDTQYF,TGCGCCAGCAGCCTCAGACTAGCGGGGAGGGGAGATACGCAGTATTTT
NA,NA,TRBV5-6,TRBJ1-4,CASSLLLGTEKLFF,TGTGCCAGCAGCTTGCTCCTGGGTACTGAAAAACTGTTTTTT
NA,NA,TRBV9,TRBJ2-2,CASSVASGAVGELFF,TGTGCCAGCAGCGTAGCGTCTGGGGCCGTGGGGGAGCTGTTTTTT
NA,NA,TRBV11-3,TRBJ1-1,CASSFRENTEAFF,TGTGCCAGCAGCTTCAGGGAGAACACTGAAGCTTTCTTT
NA,NA,TRBV10-3,TRBJ2-6,CAIKGGTLSGANVLTF,TGTGCCATCAAGGGGGGAACCTTGTCTGGGGCCAACGTCCTGACTTTC
NA,NA,TRBV11-2,TRBJ1-5,CASSLTRAGNQPQHF,TGTGCCAGCAGCTTAACCAGGGCCGGCAATCAGCCCCAGCATTTT
NA,NA,TRBV11-2,TRBJ2-7,CASSLNPLRYEQYF,TGTGCCAGCAGCTTAAACCCCCTTCGGTACGAGCAGTACTTC
NA,NA,TRBV4-3,TRBJ2-1,CASSQGAGGINEQFF,TGCGCCAGCAGCCAAGGAGCTGGGGGTATCAATGAGCAGTTCTTC
NA,NA,TRBV29-1,TRBJ2-7,CSVVGGIYYEQYF,TGCAGCGTTGTTGGGGGCATTTACTACGAGCAGTACTTC
once,NA,TRBV30,TRBJ2-2,CAWSVGSNTGELFF,TGTGCCTGGAGTGTGGGCAGTAACACCGGGGAGCTGTTTTTT
NA,NA,TRBV19,TRBJ1-1,CASSDYRVGRAEAFF,TGTGCCAGTAGTGACTACAGGGTCGGACGCGCTGAAGCTTTCTTT
once,TRBD2,TRBV9,TRBJ2-2,CASSVEYIRLHPWLAGVVGELFF,TGTGCCAGCAGCGTAGAGTACATTCGGCTCCACCCGTGGCTAGCGGGAGTAGTCGGGGAGCTGTTTTTT
NA,NA,TRBV29-1,TRBJ2-3,CSVASTVRGTDTQYF,TGCAGCGTTGCGTCGACGGTGAGGGGCACAGATACGCAGTATTTT
NA,TRBD2,TRBV6-1,TRBJ2-1,CASRTSGTNEQFF,TGTGCCAGCCGGACTAGCGGGACCAATGAGCAGTTCTTC
NA,NA,TRBV6-1,TRBJ1-1,CASGLGAEGVEAFF,TGTGCCAGCGGATTGGGGGCCGAGGGGGTTGAAGCTTTCTTT
few,NA,TRBV7-6,TRBJ1-5,CASSLVSSVGQPQHF,TGTGCCAGCAGCTTAGTTAGTTCGGTAGGCCAGCCCCAGCATTTT
NA,NA,TRBV7-9,TRBJ2-7,CATWGGLTYEQYF,TGTGCCACTTGGGGAGGACTTACCTACGAGCAGTACTTC
NA,NA,TRBV21-1,TRBJ1-1,CASSPAGEGTEAFF,TGTGCCAGCAGCCCTGCGGGGGAGGGCACTGAAGCTTTCTTT
NA,NA,TRBV25-1,TRBJ1-2,CASNDRLTGYTF,TGTGCCAGCAACGACAGGTTGACTGGCTACACCTTC
once,NA,TRBV7-9,TRBJ2-2,CASSHSPGLNTGELFF,TGTGCCAGCAGCCACTCCCCCGGGCTCAACACCGGGGAGCTGTTTTTT
NA,NA,TRBV9,TRBJ2-3,CASSSRAVAGTDTQYF,TGTGCCAGCAGCTCTCGGGCGGTAGCAGGGACAGATACGCAGTATTTT
NA,TRBD1,TRBV19,TRBJ1-1,CASTTGASHKAFF,TGTGCCAGTACGACAGGGGCTAGCCATAAGGCTTTCTTT
NA,NA,TRBV4-1,TRBJ1-1,CASSQGGYLNTEAFF,TGCGCCAGCAGCCAAGGGGGTTACTTGAACACTGAAGCTTTCTTT